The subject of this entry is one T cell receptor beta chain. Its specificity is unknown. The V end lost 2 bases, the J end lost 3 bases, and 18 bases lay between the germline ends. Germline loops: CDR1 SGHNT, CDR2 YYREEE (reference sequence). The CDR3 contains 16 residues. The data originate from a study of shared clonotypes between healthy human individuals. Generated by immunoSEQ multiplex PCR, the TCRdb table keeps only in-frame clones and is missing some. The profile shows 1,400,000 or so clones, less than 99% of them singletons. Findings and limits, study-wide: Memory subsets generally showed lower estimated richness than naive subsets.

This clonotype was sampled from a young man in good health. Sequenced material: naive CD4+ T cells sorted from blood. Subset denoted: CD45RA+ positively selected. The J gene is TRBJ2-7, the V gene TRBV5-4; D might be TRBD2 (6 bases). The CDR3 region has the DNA TGTGCCAGCAGCTTTGGTGGAGGGGTGACCGACTACGAGCAGTACTTC. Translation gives CASSFGGGVTDYEQYF.